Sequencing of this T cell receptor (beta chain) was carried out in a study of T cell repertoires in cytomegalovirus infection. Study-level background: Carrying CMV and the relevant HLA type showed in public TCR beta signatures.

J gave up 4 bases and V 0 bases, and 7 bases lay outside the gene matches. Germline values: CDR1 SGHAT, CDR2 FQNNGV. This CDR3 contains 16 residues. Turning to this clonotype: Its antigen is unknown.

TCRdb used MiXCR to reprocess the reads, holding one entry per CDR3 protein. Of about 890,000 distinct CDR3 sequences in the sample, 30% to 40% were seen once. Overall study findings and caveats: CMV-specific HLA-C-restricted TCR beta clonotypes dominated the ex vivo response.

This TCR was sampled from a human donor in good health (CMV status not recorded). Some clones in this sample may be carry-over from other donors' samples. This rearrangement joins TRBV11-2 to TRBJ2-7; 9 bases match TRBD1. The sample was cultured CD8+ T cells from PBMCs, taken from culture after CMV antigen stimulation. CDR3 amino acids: CASSLEWGTGFYEQYF. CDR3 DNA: TGTGCCAGCAGCTTAGAGTGGGGGACAGGGTTTTACGAGCAGTACTTC.